The next 2 T cell receptor beta chains were all read from a single sample in a study of blood T cell repertoires in COVID-19. Here immunoSEQ multiplex PCR was the method, and the copy in TCRdb shows in-frame clones only, minus some. Here the sample spans fewer than 40,000 clones, approximately 92% being singletons. Sequencing was carried out using peripheral blood. Receptor source: a man at least 80 years old with acute or convalescent COVID-19.

The chain uses TRBV27 and TRBJ2-7; 7 bases agree with TRBD1. Losses at the gene ends were 5 bases for V and 4 bases for J; bases not matched to a gene: 11. The CDR3 length is 15 residues. Germline lookup yields CDR1 MNHEY and CDR2 SMNVEV (reference sequence). CDR3 coding DNA: TGTGCCAGCAGTCGCTCCGGGACAGTCAGATACGAGCAGTACTTC. Its protein product is CASSRSGTVRYEQYF.

This chain connects TRBV6-1 to TRBJ1-2; no definite D call. The CDR3 length is 13 residues. Trimming took off 0 bases at V and 8 bases at J, with 10 bases between the two ends. Germline values: CDR1 MNHNS, CDR2 SASEGT. This chain's CDR3 is CASSEAQEGGYTF. CDR3 bases: TGTGCCAGCAGTGAAGCGCAGGAAGGAGGCTACACCTTC.